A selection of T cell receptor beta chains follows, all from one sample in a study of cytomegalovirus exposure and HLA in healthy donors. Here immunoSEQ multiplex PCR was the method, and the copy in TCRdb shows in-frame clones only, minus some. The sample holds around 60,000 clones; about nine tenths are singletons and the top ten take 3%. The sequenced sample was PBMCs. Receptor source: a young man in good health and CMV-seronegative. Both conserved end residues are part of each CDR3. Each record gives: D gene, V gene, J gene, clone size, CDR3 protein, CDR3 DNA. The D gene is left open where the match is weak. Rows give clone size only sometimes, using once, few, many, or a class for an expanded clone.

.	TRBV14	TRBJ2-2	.	CASSQDRRVRELFF	TGTGCCAGCAGCCAAGACCGCAGGGTCCGGGAGCTGTTTTTT
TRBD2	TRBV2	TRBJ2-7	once	CASRSTSGSSYEQYF	TGTGCCAGCAGGTCTACTAGCGGGAGTTCCTACGAGCAGTACTTC
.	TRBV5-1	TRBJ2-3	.	CASSLGDRSFTDTQYF	TGCGCCAGCAGCTTGGGTGATAGGAGCTTCACAGATACGCAGTATTTT
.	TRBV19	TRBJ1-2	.	CASSISGMASFYGYTF	TGTGCCAGTAGTATCTCGGGAATGGCCTCTTTCTATGGCTACACCTTC
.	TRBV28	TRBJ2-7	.	CASSFAGEQYF	TGTGCCAGCAGTTTTGCGGGAGAGCAGTACTTC
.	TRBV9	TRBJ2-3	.	CASSEGDGRTPTDTQYF	TGTGCCAGCAGCGAGGGGGACGGCCGCACCCCCACAGATACGCAGTATTTT
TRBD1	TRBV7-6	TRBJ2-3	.	CASSPGTGHNTDTQYF	TGTGCCAGCAGCCCCGGGACAGGACATAACACAGATACGCAGTATTTT
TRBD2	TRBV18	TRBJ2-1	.	CASSPGTSGSPEQFF	TGTGCCAGCTCACCAGGGACTAGCGGGAGCCCCGAGCAGTTCTTC
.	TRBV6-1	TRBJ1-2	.	CASSVGAAYGYTF	TGTGCCAGCAGTGTGGGGGCAGCTTATGGCTACACCTTC
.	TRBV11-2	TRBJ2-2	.	CASTFFANTGELFF	TGTGCCAGCACCTTTTTCGCGAACACCGGGGAGCTGTTTTTT
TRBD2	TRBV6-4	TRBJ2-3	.	CASSDPAGGPGTQYF	TGTGCCAGCAGTGACCCAGCGGGAGGGCCGGGTACGCAGTATTTT
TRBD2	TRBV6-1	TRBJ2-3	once	CASSGLAGVADTQYF	TGTGCCAGCAGTGGACTAGCGGGAGTCGCAGATACGCAGTATTTT
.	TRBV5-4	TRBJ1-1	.	CASSLGQDTVNTEAFF	TGTGCCAGCAGCTTGGGACAGGACACAGTGAACACTGAAGCTTTCTTT
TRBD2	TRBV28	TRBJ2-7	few	CASSSPSPSGGYEQYF	TGTGCCAGCAGTTCCCCTAGCCCTAGCGGGGGCTACGAGCAGTACTTC
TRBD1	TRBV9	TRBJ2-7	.	CASSALSQPGQGYEQYF	TGTGCCAGCAGCGCCCTCTCCCAACCGGGACAGGGCTACGAGCAGTACTTC
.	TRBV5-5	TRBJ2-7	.	CASSSRTASYEQYF	TGTGCCAGCAGCTCCCGGACAGCATCCTACGAGCAGTACTTC
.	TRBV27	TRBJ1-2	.	CASSFGGSNYGYTF	TGTGCCAGCAGTTTTGGGGGCTCTAACTATGGCTACACCTTC
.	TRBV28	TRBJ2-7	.	CASSSPSGLYEQYF	TGTGCCAGCAGTTCTCCCTCGGGACTCTACGAGCAGTACTTC
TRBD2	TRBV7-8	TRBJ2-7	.	CASSYRDSGRVGNEQYF	TGTGCCAGCAGCTATCGTGATAGCGGGAGGGTTGGCAACGAGCAGTACTTC
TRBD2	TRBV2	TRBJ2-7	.	CASSVLAGDSYEQYF	TGTGCCAGCAGTGTCCTAGCGGGAGATTCCTACGAGCAGTACTTC
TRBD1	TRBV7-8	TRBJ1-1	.	CASSKPGQGAWVTEAFF	TGTGCCAGCAGCAAACCGGGACAGGGGGCGTGGGTCACTGAAGCTTTCTTT
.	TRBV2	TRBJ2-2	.	CARTGTNTGELFF	TGTGCCAGAACCGGGACAAACACCGGGGAGCTGTTTTTT
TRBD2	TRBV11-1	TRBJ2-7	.	CASGTGGPYEQYF	TGTGCCAGCGGGACGGGAGGGCCCTACGAGCAGTACTTC
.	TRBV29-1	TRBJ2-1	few	CSVEMRDNEQFF	TGCAGCGTTGAAATGAGGGACAATGAGCAGTTCTTC
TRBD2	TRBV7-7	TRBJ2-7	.	CASSPGTSGPYEQYF	TGTGCTAGCAGCCCCGGGACTAGCGGCCCCTACGAGCAGTACTTC